This T cell receptor beta chain was retrieved from a study of T cell responses to AZD1222 COVID-19 vaccine. Clones were read by immunoSEQ multiplex PCR, and TCRdb kept only the in-frame ones, dropping some. Of 170,000 or so clones in the sample, less than 95% were seen once. The study, taken as a whole, reports: At baseline, just a handful of AZD1222 recipients tested seropositive.

Germline CDR1 MNHEY, CDR2 SVGAGI. The CDR3 sequence is 12 residues long. After removal of 6 bases from V and 9 bases from J, the junction contained 5 bases not matched to a gene. Comment on this clone: The target antigen is unknown.

The chain is built from TRBV6-5 and TRBJ1-2; 9 bases are a match to TRBD1. The receptor comes from an adult in good health. The sample was peripheral blood, taken on day 0 of AZD1222 vaccination. The chain's CDR3 is CASRRTGESYTF. In nucleotides, the CDR3 is TGTGCCAGCAGGAGGACAGGGGAGAGCTACACCTTC.